This T cell receptor (beta chain) was recorded in a study of T cell responses to AZD1222 COVID-19 vaccine. Turning to this clone: Its matching antigen is unknown.

Sequenced by immunoSEQ multiplex PCR; TCRdb stores in-frame clones only, minus some. Of 85,000 to 90,000 clones in the sample, around 90% were seen once. The germline V and J ends were trimmed by 0 bases and 0 bases, with 12 bases remaining between them. This CDR3 spans 17 amino acids. Germline V gene lookup returns CDR1 LGHDT and CDR2 YNNKEL (reference sequence). Study results and caveats: Unmutated regions of variants are reportedly targeted by nearly half of spike-specific TCRs. White British people made up most donors, females outnumbered males, and clonal diversity was possibly underestimated. With dominance at 160-218 and 743-854, vaccine-associated CD4 TCRs spanned spike.

V gene TRBV3-1 (or the pseudogene TRBV3-2) combines with J gene TRBJ1-3; D not certain. The TCR comes from an adult in good health. The starting material was peripheral blood, obtained on day 0 of MenACWY control vaccination. CDR3 sequence reads: CASSQEGGGNSGNTIYF. CDR3 DNA: TGTGCCAGCAGCCAAGAAGGAGGCGGAAACTCTGGAAACACCATATATTTT.